The next 21 T cell receptor beta chains were all read from a single sample in a study of Graves' ophthalmopathy and Graves' hyperthyroidism. Beta-chain TCR CDR3 regions were amplified from RNA transcripts. First-round RT-PCR with HTBI primers preceded a second-round multiplex PCR. TCRdb ran MiXCR on the multiplex PCR reads and lists one entry per CDR3 protein. The sample lists under 800,000 distinct CDR3 sequences, 22% occurring once. Material: peripheral blood. Receptor source: a woman younger than 35 with stable Graves' hyperthyroidism. Some clones in this sample may be carry-over from other donors' samples.

The chain couples TRBV30 to TRBJ1-6, with D hard to call. The CDR3 covers 16 residues. V lost 1 base to trimming and J lost 0 bases, with 10 bases between them. Germline loops: CDR1 GTSNPN, CDR2 SVGIG (reference sequence). The CDR3 reads CAWSEGSSSYNSPLHF. As DNA, the CDR3 is TGTGCCTGGAGTGAGGGTTCCAGCTCCTATAATTCACCCCTCCACTTT.

The table lists this clonotype with a few counts. The CDR3 DNA sequence: TGTGCCACCGCCGGACCCAGGGACGGCTACACCTTC. Encoded protein: CATAGPRDGYTF. J is TRBJ1-2 and V is TRBV24-1; D might be TRBD1 (5 bases). V lost 9 bases to trimming and J lost 8 bases, with 15 bases between them. Germline CDR1 is KGHDR and CDR2 is SFDVKD. The CDR3 runs 12 residues.

The rearrangement uses TRBV20-1 and TRBJ1-3; D may be TRBD1 (5 bases). CDR1 is DFQATT and CDR2 is SNEGSKA in the germline V gene (reference sequence). This CDR3 has 15 residues. Trimming shortened V by 0 bases and J by 0 bases, and 9 bases separated the two germline ends. This CDR3 reads CSAREFQGSGNTIYF. The CDR3 DNA is TGCAGTGCTAGAGAATTTCAGGGCTCTGGAAACACCATATATTTT.

In its sample, this clonotype was seen many times. The chain is built from TRBV20-1 and TRBJ1-1; D possibly corresponds to TRBD1 (5 bases). CDR3 length equals 13 residues. CDR1 and CDR2 from the germline V gene are DFQATT and SNEGSKA (reference sequence). The V and J ends lost 5 bases and 3 bases respectively, with 13 bases between them. The CDR3 DNA reads as TGCAGTGCTGAGTTACAGGCCCACACTGAAGCTTTCTTT. It is translated as CSAELQAHTEAFF.

This clonotype was detected ten times or more. The V call is TRBV24-1, the J call TRBJ1-2; D ambiguous. The V gene lost 1 base and the J gene lost 1 base, with 6 bases spanning the gap. The CDR3 is 14 residues long. In germline, CDR1 is KGHDR, CDR2 SFDVKD. The CDR3 loop reads CATSDFEDNYGYTF. CDR3 DNA: TGTGCCACCAGTGATTTCGAAGATAACTATGGCTACACCTTC.

This CDR3 is CASSSPYVSYEQYF. In DNA form, the CDR3 reads TGTGCCAGCAGTTCCCCCTATGTCTCCTACGAGCAGTACTTC. V usage is TRBV12-3 or TRBV12-4 and J usage is TRBJ2-7; D unclear. V was shortened by 4 bases and J by 0 bases, with 10 bases between the two germline ends. This CDR3 has 14 residues.

This clonotype was observed at least ten times. The CDR3: CSVGGLYTGELFF. CDR3 in DNA: TGCAGCGTTGGGGGACTGTACACCGGGGAGCTGTTTTTT. This rearrangement joins TRBV29-1 to TRBJ2-2; D is possibly TRBD2 (6 bases). The ends were cut back, 4 bases at V and 3 bases at J, with 9 bases in the middle. The CDR3 is 13 amino acids. CDR1 and CDR2 (germline): SQVTM, ANQGSEA.

This clonotype occurred many times. The J gene is TRBJ2-7, the V gene TRBV11-2; the D gene is possibly TRBD1 (6 bases). The CDR3 sequence is 18 residues long. Germline V gene sequence: CDR1 SGHAT, CDR2 FQNNGV. V was clipped by 0 bases and J by 0 bases, with 18 bases between them. CDR3 nucleotides: TGTGCCAGCAGCTTAGATCTAACATGGGGACAACACTCCTACGAGCAGTACTTC. Translation: CASSLDLTWGQHSYEQYF.

Many counts were recorded for this clonotype. The gene calls are TRBV20-1 and TRBJ2-2, with unresolved D. CDR1 and CDR2 (germline): DFQATT, SNEGSKA (reference sequence). V shed 3 bases and J shed 3 bases, with 8 bases lying between them. The CDR3 totals 13 residues. This CDR3 reads CSARSHHTGELFF. As DNA, the CDR3 is TGCAGTGCTAGGAGTCACCACACCGGGGAGCTGTTTTTT.

This clonotype was seen ten or more times. The gene calls are TRBV12-3 or TRBV12-4 and TRBJ2-4, with TRBD1 as a possible D gene (6 bases). CDR3 size: 12 residues. V was clipped by 6 bases and J by 7 bases, with 10 bases between them. The CDR3 loop is CASSPGGNIQYF. CDR3 DNA: TGTGCCAGCAGCCCTGGGGGCAACATTCAGTACTTC.

Many counts were recorded for this clonotype. The chain couples TRBV12-3 or TRBV12-4 to TRBJ1-1; D is unclear. This CDR3 spans 11 amino acids. Trimming took 1 base from V and 11 from J, leaving 8 bases between them. CDR3: CASSLGWRAFF. DNA of the CDR3: TGTGCCAGCAGTTTAGGCTGGCGGGCTTTCTTT.

The chain uses TRBV4-1 and TRBJ1-2; 7 nucleotides line up with TRBD1. After removal of 1 base from V and 5 bases from J, the junction contained 7 bases not matched to a gene. This CDR3 spans 15 amino acids. Per the germline V gene, CDR1 is MGHRA and CDR2 is YSYEKL. In nucleotides, the CDR3 is TGCGCCAGCAGCCAAGTGCAGGGGGAGGTATATGGCTACACCTTC. Protein: CASSQVQGEVYGYTF.

This clonotype was recorded many times. The gene calls are TRBV7-2 and TRBJ2-7; 7 bases agree with TRBD1. J lost 1 base, V lost 1 base, and 10 bases had no gene match. The V gene's germline CDR1 is SGHTA and CDR2 FQGNSA. The CDR3 runs to 17 residues. The CDR3 nucleotides read TGTGCCAGCAGCTTAGGGTCCAGGGGGTTACAATCCTACGAGCAGTACTTC. Residues: CASSLGSRGLQSYEQYF.

The V gene is TRBV28, the J gene TRBJ1-2; D not certain. Per the germline V gene, CDR1 is MDHEN and CDR2 is SYDVKM. V lost 4 bases and J lost 7, with 4 bases in between. This CDR3 has 10 amino acids. CDR3 nucleotide sequence: TGTGCCAGCAGTTCCGCTGGCTACACCTTC. It encodes CASSSAGYTF.

This clonotype was counted ten times or more. The rearrangement links TRBV2 to TRBJ1-2; D is uncertain. Germline V gives CDR1 SNHLY, CDR2 FYNNEI. V was shortened by 2 bases and J by 5 bases, with 3 bases between the two germline ends. CDR3 length equals 11 residues. The CDR3 loop reads CASSEWYGYTF. The CDR3 region has the DNA TGTGCCAGCAGTGAATGGTATGGCTACACCTTC. Based on the CDR3 plus reference TRBV2 and TRBJ1-2, the full variable domain is EPEVTQTPSHQVTQMGQEVILRCVPISNHLYFYWYRQILGQKVEFLVSFYNNEISEKSEIFDDQFSVERPDGSNFTLKIRSTKLEDSAMYFCASSEWYGYTFGSGTRLTVV.

In its sample, this clonotype was seen many times. This chain connects TRBV28 to TRBJ2-6; TRBD1 or TRBD2 may be the D gene (5 bases each). The germline V gene encodes CDR1 MDHEN and CDR2 SYDVKM. CDR3 length equals 14 residues. Trimming cost V 6 bases and J 5 bases, with 11 bases left between them. DNA for the CDR3: TGTGCCAGCAGGGGGGTTCTGAGGGCCAACGTCCTGACTTTC. It specifies CASRGVLRANVLTF.

As regards this clonotype: A much larger clonotype is one base distant, so this may be a read error. V usage is TRBV7-9 and J usage is TRBJ1-2, with 7 bases identical to TRBD1. Germline CDR1 is SEHNR and CDR2 is FQNEAQ (reference sequence). This CDR3 region has 14 residues. The V and J ends lost 3 bases and 1 base, in that order; junction bases with no gene match: 2. CDR3: CASSLGQNNYGYTF. In DNA form, the CDR3 reads TGTGCCAGCAGCTTGGGACAGAATAACTATGGCTACACCTTC.

In this sample, this clonotype turned up many times. This chain links TRBV6-2 or TRBV6-3 with TRBJ2-7; TRBD1 matches at 7 bases. With 7 bases clipped from V and 1 base from J, the junction kept 16 bases outside the gene matches. From germline, CDR1 is MNHEY and CDR2 SVGEGT. There are 17 residues in the CDR3. This chain's CDR3 is CASKGATGRGQSYEQYF. CDR3 nucleotides: TGTGCCAGCAAAGGTGCGACAGGGCGAGGGCAATCCTACGAGCAGTACTTC.

In this sample, this clonotype turned up many times. The chain recombines TRBV6-1 with TRBJ2-5; D gene unclear. Trimming took 5 bases from V and 4 from J, leaving 11 bases between them. CDR3 length: 13 amino acids. Germline V CDR1 and CDR2: MNHNS, SASEGT. CDR3: CASSTWTGETQYF. DNA for the CDR3: TGTGCCAGCAGTACCTGGACGGGAGAGACCCAGTACTTC.

The chain combines TRBV27 with TRBJ1-1, with D possibly TRBD1 on 6 matching bases. Germline-derived CDR1 and CDR2 are MNHEY and SMNVEV (reference sequence). The CDR3 runs 15 residues. Trimming took 6 bases from V and 2 from J, leaving 16 bases between them. CDR3 amino acids: CASRKALTGNTEAFF. In nucleotides, the CDR3 is TGTGCCAGCAGAAAGGCCCTGACAGGAAACACTGAAGCTTTCTTT.

This clonotype was detected ten times or more. This chain joins TRBV15 and TRBJ1-5, with TRBD1 matching over 7 bases. V lost 1 base and J lost 6; bases outside the gene matches: 6. Germline loops: CDR1 LNHNV, CDR2 YYDKDF (reference sequence). The CDR3 spans 15 residues. The CDR3 nucleotides read TGTGCCACCAGCAGAGCCGAAGGGGGCGGTCAGCCCCAGCATTTT. Protein: CATSRAEGGGQPQHF.